The rows below give T cell receptor beta chains drawn from one sample of a study of naive and memory T cell subsets. TCRdb fed the UMI-ligation and nested PCR reads into MiXCR, producing one record per CDR3 protein. This sample has about 120,000 distinct CDR3 sequences; about 36% occur once, and the top ten carry approximately 0.87%. The sample consisted of central memory CD4+ T cells from blood. These receptors were collected from a human donor in good health. CDR3s include the opening cysteine and the closing phenylalanine or tryptophan. The D gene is left open where the match is weak. Clone size, where shown, is once, few, many, or a class for clones that have expanded.

CDR3 protein: CASSLLHLGIPYEQYF
CDR3 DNA: TGTGCCAGCAGTCTGCTGCACCTGGGGATCCCCTACGAGCAGTACTTC
V gene: TRBV6-5
D gene: -
J gene: TRBJ2-7
clone size: many

CDR3 protein: CASSPILAGDNEQFF
CDR3 DNA: TGTGCCAGCTCACCCATCCTAGCGGGAGATAATGAGCAGTTCTTC
V gene: TRBV18
D gene: TRBD2
J gene: TRBJ2-1
clone size: -

CDR3 protein: CASRPGGGLTEAFF
CDR3 DNA: TGTGCCAGCAGGCCCGGTGGGGGGCTAACTGAAGCTTTCTTT
V gene: TRBV6-5
D gene: -
J gene: TRBJ1-1
clone size: -

CDR3 protein: CASKGGGAVNQPQHF
CDR3 DNA: TGTGCCAGCAAGGGTGGGGGGGCGGTCAATCAGCCCCAGCATTTT
V gene: TRBV28
D gene: -
J gene: TRBJ1-5
clone size: few

CDR3 protein: CAWDRLNTEAFF
CDR3 DNA: TGTGCCTGGGACAGGTTGAACACTGAAGCTTTCTTT
V gene: TRBV30
D gene: -
J gene: TRBJ1-1
clone size: -

CDR3 protein: CASTAGDLYNEQFF
CDR3 DNA: TGTGCCAGCACCGCTGGGGACCTTTACAATGAGCAGTTCTTC
V gene: TRBV2
D gene: -
J gene: TRBJ2-1
clone size: -

CDR3 protein: CASSGGLKQETQYF
CDR3 DNA: TGCGCCAGCAGCGGGGGACTAAAACAAGAGACCCAGTACTTC
V gene: TRBV5-1
D gene: TRBD2
J gene: TRBJ2-5
clone size: -

CDR3 protein: CSVDPGQGGYTF
CDR3 DNA: TGCAGCGTCGACCCGGGACAGGGTGGCTACACCTTC
V gene: TRBV29-1
D gene: TRBD1
J gene: TRBJ1-2
clone size: -

CDR3 protein: CSGGGPDYEQYF
CDR3 DNA: TGCAGCGGTGGGGGGCCAGATTACGAGCAGTACTTC
V gene: TRBV29-1
D gene: -
J gene: TRBJ2-7
clone size: few

CDR3 protein: CASSYSSSPLHF
CDR3 DNA: TGTGCCAGCAGTTACTCGAGTTCACCCCTCCACTTT
V gene: TRBV6-2/TRBV6-3
D gene: -
J gene: TRBJ1-6
clone size: -

CDR3 protein: CASSLRENYGYTF
CDR3 DNA: TGTGCCAGCAGTTTACGGGAAAACTATGGCTACACCTTC
V gene: TRBV27
D gene: -
J gene: TRBJ1-2
clone size: -

CDR3 protein: CASSRSGGAYEQYF
CDR3 DNA: TGCGCCAGCAGCCGTAGCGGGGGGGCCTACGAGCAGTACTTC
V gene: TRBV4-1
D gene: TRBD2
J gene: TRBJ2-7
clone size: many

CDR3 protein: CASSLGGLRVYGGYTF
CDR3 DNA: TGTGCCAGCAGTTTGGGGGGGCTCAGGGTCTATGGAGGCTACACCTTC
V gene: TRBV12-3/TRBV12-4
D gene: -
J gene: TRBJ1-2
clone size: few

CDR3 protein: CSAPFGGTGELFF
CDR3 DNA: TGCAGTGCTCCTTTCGGGGGGACCGGGGAGCTGTTTTTT
V gene: TRBV20-1
D gene: TRBD2
J gene: TRBJ2-2
clone size: -

CDR3 protein: CASSLGQINTEAFF
CDR3 DNA: TGCGCCAGCAGCTTGGGTCAGATAAACACTGAAGCTTTCTTT
V gene: TRBV5-1
D gene: -
J gene: TRBJ1-1
clone size: few

CDR3 protein: CASRLRTSGRAADTQYF
CDR3 DNA: TGTGCCAGCAGGCTCAGGACTAGCGGGAGGGCTGCAGATACGCAGTATTTT
V gene: TRBV6-5
D gene: TRBD2
J gene: TRBJ2-3
clone size: -

CDR3 protein: CASGMNTEAFF
CDR3 DNA: TGTGCCAGTGGGATGAACACTGAAGCTTTCTTT
V gene: TRBV6-6
D gene: -
J gene: TRBJ1-1
clone size: -

CDR3 protein: CASSLGMNTEAFF
CDR3 DNA: TGTGCCAGCAGCTTAGGCATGAACACTGAAGCTTTCTTT
V gene: TRBV7-2
D gene: -
J gene: TRBJ1-1
clone size: -

CDR3 protein: CASSTTGAGETQYF
CDR3 DNA: TGTGCCAGTAGTACGACAGGGGCTGGGGAGACCCAGTACTTC
V gene: TRBV19
D gene: TRBD1
J gene: TRBJ2-5
clone size: few

CDR3 protein: CASSLAGGPGTGELFF
CDR3 DNA: TGTGCCAGCAGTCTAGCGGGAGGGCCCGGGACCGGGGAGCTGTTTTTT
V gene: TRBV11-3
D gene: TRBD2
J gene: TRBJ2-2
clone size: -

CDR3 protein: CATSRGGYNEQFF
CDR3 DNA: TGTGCCACCAGCAGAGGAGGATACAATGAGCAGTTCTTC
V gene: TRBV15
D gene: -
J gene: TRBJ2-1
clone size: once

CDR3 protein: CAISESGQTLNTEAFF
CDR3 DNA: TGTGCCATCAGTGAGTCCGGACAGACTCTGAACACTGAAGCTTTCTTT
V gene: TRBV10-3
D gene: -
J gene: TRBJ1-1
clone size: -